This TCR beta chain was found in a study of T cell responses to AZD1222 COVID-19 vaccine (dated by TCRdb to about 2021). A note on the overall study: A total of approximately 250 trial participants underwent TCR sequencing, of whom around 210 had received two doses of AZD1222 and 26 had received two doses of the MenACWY control vaccine. Trial participants were enrolled by age into subgroups of 18-55, 56-69 and 70-plus years, and roughly 150, 30 and 60 TCR-sequenced participants, respectively, were included in these subgroups. The research as a whole found: In the small 56-69-year group, the increase in depth fell short of significance, most likely because of low power. Participants were mostly white British and included more females than males, and it was suggested by the authors that clonal diversity may have been underestimated. Because no samples from the day 14 peak response were available, repertoires could be characterized only after the peak T cell response. Nearly half of unique spike-specific TCRs reportedly recognized epitopes outside regions mutated in the B.1.351 and B.1.1.7 variants. Conclusions about previously exposed vaccinees were limited because only 6 or 7 AZD1222 recipients were SARS-CoV-2 seropositive at baseline. After two AZD1222 doses, spike-specific TCR breadth and depth were significantly higher than at day 0 and than in MenACWY recipients. Vaccine-associated CD4 TCRs spanned the whole spike protein, with dominant responses in regions 160-218 and 743-854.

This sample's time point label indicates: about 28 days (+/-7) after the second vaccine dose. Because spike-specific TCR depth and breadth did not differ between the two schedules, AZD1222 recipients who got a second dose at roughly 4 weeks were pooled with those who got a second dose at roughly 12 weeks. Samples from vaccinated people were obtained from the UK trials COV001 and COV002, which included a single-blind randomized controlled phase 2/3 trial of AZD1222 (ChAdOx1 nCoV-19) in healthy adults. For TCRbeta chain sequencing, PBMC samples were collected from trial participants at day 0 and at day 28 after the second dose. The CDR3 holds 13 amino acids from the cysteine to the phenylalanine. Just CDR3 DNA is preserved here, 39 bases in frame from base 1. A distance of 8 bases separates the germline ends of V and J, which lose 2 bases and 7 bases respectively. Sequences LNHDA (CDR1) and SQIVND (CDR2) are obtained from the germline V gene (reference sequence).

The CDR3 regions of human TCRbeta chains were subjected to immunosequencing. On the study's bioinformatics: TCRs in the repertoires were compared against a reference library of SARS-CoV-2-specific TCRs that had been generated with the MIRA antigen-specificity platform. Breadth was defined as the fraction of unique TCRs that were SARS-CoV-2-associated, and depth was defined as the fraction of total T cells that were SARS-CoV-2-associated. Using the MIRA data, each spike-specific TCR was assigned both to the spike region to which the TCR was reactive and to a CD4 or CD8 class. Log10-transformed breadth and depth values were compared by one-way ANOVA with Sidak's multiple comparisons tests. As stored in TCRdb, this immuneACCESS dataset retains in-frame rearrangements with V and J assigned. A fraction of the clones does not appear; measured against another copy, unresolved V genes explain less than half of the discrepancy, and the remainder lacks a known reason. The V and J calls and clone size were taken over from that table, and D and trimming were inferred from the DNA. This sample has fewer than 110,000 clones in its table, and about 90% of those were observed once. The biggest ten clones account for approximately 8.9% of the sample.

This clone showed up just once. Its antigen target is currently unknown. No much larger clone is present one base from it, and per-base qualities are unavailable. The chain is assembled from TRBV19 and TRBJ1-4; the D region possibly corresponds to TRBD1 (5 bases align). The TCR was taken from an adult who received the AZD1222 COVID-19 vaccine. The sample consisted of peripheral blood, taken 28 days after the second AZD1222 dose. The CDR3 loop reads CASSIRGGEKLFF. The nucleotides read TGTGCCAGTAGTATAAGGGGAGGTGAAAAACTGTTTTTT.